Listed here are 27 T cell receptor beta chains from one sample, sequenced in a study of blood T cell repertoires in COVID-19. Clones were read by immunoSEQ multiplex PCR, and TCRdb kept only the in-frame ones, dropping some. The table lists around 59,000 clones, roughly 80% of them singletons. Sequencing input: peripheral blood. These receptors were obtained from a human donor in a cohort sampled during active COVID-19.

The CDR3 DNA is TGCGCCAGCAGCTTGGGAGAGGCCAAAAACATTCAGTACTTC. Translation gives CASSLGEAKNIQYF. The gene calls are TRBV5-1 and TRBJ2-4; no clear D. Trimming removed 0 bases at V and 1 base at J, with 5 bases between. The CDR3 totals 14 residues. Germline V CDR1 and CDR2: SGHRS, YFSETQ. The full variable domain, with the rest looked up from reference TRBV5-1 and TRBJ2-4, is KAGVTQTPRYLIKTRGQQVTLSCSPISGHRSVSWYQQTPGQGLQFLFEYFSETQRNKGNFPGRFSGRQFSNSRSEMNVSTLELGDSALYLCASSLGEAKNIQYFGAGTRLSVL.

The J gene is TRBJ2-5, the V gene TRBV18, with a tentative D call TRBD1 (5 bases). Germline CDR1 reads KGHSH; CDR2 reads LQKENI. The ends were cut back, 0 bases at V and 3 bases at J, with 8 bases in the middle. The CDR3 totals 14 residues. The CDR3 region is CASSPPAGKETQYF. CDR3 sequence (DNA): TGTGCCAGCTCACCACCGGCAGGGAAAGAGACCCAGTACTTC.

CDR3 region: CASSQGGLGGDTQYF. For the CDR3, the DNA is TGCGCCAGCAGCCAAGGAGGACTAGGTGGAGATACGCAGTATTTT. This chain connects TRBV4-3 to TRBJ2-3; 7 positions match TRBD2. This CDR3 comprises 15 residues. J was trimmed by 5 bases and V by 1 base; bases with no gene match: 6. Germline assignment: CDR1 LGHNA and CDR2 YSLEER.

This chain connects TRBV7-9 to TRBJ2-1; 12 bases line up with TRBD2. Germline CDR1 and CDR2: SEHNR and FQNEAQ (reference sequence). CDR3 size: 16 residues. Trimming cost V 5 bases and J 8 bases; bases outside gene matches: 10. This CDR3 is CASSLTSTSGRYEQFF. The CDR3 coding sequence is TGTGCCAGCAGCCTCACATCAACTAGCGGGAGGTATGAGCAGTTCTTC.

The rearrangement uses TRBV5-1 and TRBJ1-1; D perhaps matches TRBD1 (6 bases). Deletions cut 4 bases from V and 1 base from J, with 14 bases between. From germline, CDR1 is SGHRS and CDR2 YFSETQ. The CDR3 has 15 residues. The CDR3 reads CASSDLLQGNTEAFF. The DNA for the CDR3 is TGCGCCAGCAGCGACCTGTTACAGGGGAACACTGAAGCTTTCTTT.

The V gene is TRBV4-1, the J gene TRBJ1-1; no clear D gene. From germline, CDR1 is MGHRA and CDR2 YSYEKL. The CDR3 loop spans 14 amino acids. V was pared by 4 bases and J by 1 base, with 10 bases between. The CDR3 here is CASSLAGSNTEAFF. In DNA, the CDR3 is TGCGCCAGCAGCCTTGCGGGCTCGAACACTGAAGCTTTCTTT.

This sequence joins TRBV3-1 (or the pseudogene TRBV3-2) and TRBJ2-1; the match to TRBD2 covers 14 bases. Germline CDR1 reads LGHDT; CDR2 reads YNNKEL (reference sequence). CDR3 length: 15 residues. With V trimmed by 7 bases and J by 9 bases, 8 bases remained unmatched. CDR3 coding DNA: TGTGCCAGCAATCGCTCGGGACTAGCGGGAGTTGAGCAGTTCTTC. Protein sequence: CASNRSGLAGVEQFF.

A note on this clone: This may stem from a read error, because a much larger clone lies one nucleotide away. The V and J genes are TRBV4-3 and TRBJ2-3, with 11 bases identical to TRBD2. In germline, CDR1 is LGHNA, CDR2 YSLEER. This CDR3 contains 18 residues. CDR3 in amino acids: CATSRLLAGGSGTDTQYF. In DNA, the CDR3 is TGCGCCACCAGCCGACTCCTAGCGGGAGGCTCTGGCACAGATACGCAGTATTTT.

The chain has TRBV24-1 and TRBJ2-7, with D possibly matching TRBD1 (6 bases). CDR3 size: 13 residues. V shed 3 bases and J shed 5 bases, with 10 bases lying between them. The V gene's germline CDR1 is KGHDR and CDR2 SFDVKD. The chain's CDR3 is CATSDGGRNEQYF. DNA for the CDR3: TGTGCCACCAGTGATGGGGGCAGGAACGAGCAGTACTTC.

The chain couples TRBV24-1 to TRBJ1-1; D is uncertain. Trimming took off 10 bases at V and 3 bases at J, with 29 bases between the two ends. The CDR3 has 18 residues. Looked up from germline, CDR1 is KGHDR and CDR2 is SFDVKD. CDR3 bases: TGTGCCACAAGCTGGCGGCAGCCGCCCCGTCAACGCCACACTGAAGCTTTCTTT. It yields the protein CATSWRQPPRQRHTEAFF.

The CDR3 spells CASSNLVAGGRDTQYF. CDR3 nucleotide sequence: TGCGCCAGCTCCAACCTGGTAGCGGGAGGGAGAGATACGCAGTATTTT. The chain recombines TRBV4-1 with TRBJ2-3; 11 bases fit TRBD2. Germline V lookup: CDR1 MGHRA, CDR2 YSYEKL. Trimming cost V 8 bases and J 5 bases; bases outside gene matches: 12. The CDR3 has 16 residues.

A single count supports this clone. This chain uses TRBV7-3 with TRBJ2-5; 7 bases map to TRBD1. Germline V gene lookup returns CDR1 SGHTA and CDR2 FQGTGA. Germline trimming cut 5 bases from V and 4 bases from J; bases unmatched to any gene: 7. CDR3 size: 14 residues. The CDR3 bases are TGTGCCAGCAGCCAAACAGGGGCAGGAGAGACCCAGTACTTC. Its protein product is CASSQTGAGETQYF.

This chain joins TRBV14 and TRBJ1-2; 8 positions agree with TRBD1. J gave up 3 bases and V 2 bases, and 8 bases lay outside the gene matches. This CDR3 has 16 residues. Looked up from germline, CDR1 is SGHDN and CDR2 is FVKESK. CDR3 sequence (DNA): TGTGCCAGCAGCCAATTTGGGGACAGGCAAGACTATGGCTACACCTTC. It specifies CASSQFGDRQDYGYTF.

The chain uses TRBV4-3 and TRBJ2-3, with no clear D. This CDR3 has 17 residues. V was trimmed by 2 bases and J by 1 base, leaving 16 bases between them. Germline V gene data show CDR1 as LGHNA and CDR2 as YSLEER. The chain's CDR3 is CASSQPPLGGGTDTQYF. The CDR3, as DNA: TGCGCCAGCAGCCAACCCCCATTAGGTGGAGGCACAGATACGCAGTATTTT.

The gene calls are TRBV12-3 or TRBV12-4 and TRBJ1-1; D remains unclear. The CDR3 runs 13 residues. Deletions cut 3 bases from V and 8 bases from J, with 13 bases between. CDR3 sequence: CASSFEAIAEAFF. CDR3 nucleotide sequence: TGTGCCAGCAGTTTTGAGGCGATTGCCGAAGCTTTCTTT.

The rearrangement links TRBV21-1 to TRBJ2-7; TRBD2, as called in the table, went unchecked against the DNA. TRBV21-1 is a pseudogene segment. The CDR3 has 13 amino acids. This CDR3 is CASSKNERYEQYF. The CDR3 nucleotides read TGTGCCAGCAGCAAAAACGAGCGCTACGAGCAGTACTTC.

V usage is TRBV4-2 and J usage is TRBJ2-7; 11 nucleotides agree with TRBD2. V was clipped by 1 base and J by 5 bases; unmatched bases: 7. CDR3 length equals 16 residues. Germline V gene lookup returns CDR1 LGHNA and CDR2 YNFKEQ. CDR3 protein: CASSQVRTSGFNEQYF. For the CDR3, the DNA is TGTGCCAGCAGCCAAGTTCGGACTAGCGGGTTCAACGAGCAGTACTTC.

This clone was detected only a few times. The chain recombines TRBV2 with TRBJ2-7, with 9 bases aligning to TRBD2. J lost 1 base, V lost 6 bases, and 7 bases had no gene match. Per the germline V gene, CDR1 is SNHLY and CDR2 is FYNNEI. The CDR3 covers 15 residues. Here the CDR3 DNA reads TGTGCCAGCAGGGACCCGGGACTAGCTTCCTACGAGCAGTACTTC. This codes for CASRDPGLASYEQYF.

The chain recombines TRBV5-1 with TRBJ1-6; 8 bases are a match to TRBD1. Germline-derived CDR1 and CDR2 are SGHRS and YFSETQ. The trim removed 2 bases at V and 9 bases at J, leaving 7 bases unmatched. The CDR3 has 15 residues. The CDR3 here is CASSFTGTGPSPLHF. For the CDR3, the DNA is TGCGCCAGCAGCTTTACCGGGACAGGTCCTTCACCCCTCCACTTT. Using reference TRBV5-1 and TRBJ1-6 for the parts outside the CDR3, the full variable domain is KAGVTQTPRYLIKTRGQQVTLSCSPISGHRSVSWYQQTPGQGLQFLFEYFSETQRNKGNFPGRFSGRQFSNSRSEMNVSTLELGDSALYLCASSFTGTGPSPLHFGNGTRLTVT.

The chain's CDR3 is CASSLDSGDQPQHF. The CDR3 region has the DNA TGCGCCAGCAGCTTGGACTCGGGGGATCAGCCCCAGCATTTT. The chain couples TRBV5-1 to TRBJ1-5, with D perhaps TRBD1 (5 bases). Germline CDR1 is SGHRS and CDR2 is YFSETQ. V lost 0 bases and J lost 5, with 9 bases in between. The CDR3 spans 14 residues.

The sample holds a few counts of this clone. The chain has TRBV28 and TRBJ1-4; D unclear. This CDR3 is 15 amino acids long. V was shortened by 5 bases and J by 3 bases, with 13 bases between the two germline ends. CDR1 is MDHEN and CDR2 is SYDVKM in the germline V gene. CDR3 nucleotide sequence: TGTGCCAGCAGTACCCAGGCGGGTGCTAATGAAAAACTGTTTTTT. Protein: CASSTQAGANEKLFF.

V is TRBV7-2 and J is TRBJ2-7; perhaps TRBD1 as D (5 bases). The CDR3 runs to 12 residues. CDR1 and CDR2 (germline): SGHTA, FQGNSA. V was cut by 2 bases and J by 6 bases, with 8 bases left in between. The CDR3 bases are TGTGCCAGCAGCTTATTGGGGCTCGAGCAGTACTTC. Residues: CASSLLGLEQYF.

The J gene is TRBJ1-4, the V gene TRBV6-2 or TRBV6-3; 8 bases agree with TRBD1. Germline V gene sequence: CDR1 MNHEY, CDR2 SVGEGT. The CDR3 consists of 18 residues. Trimming at V came to 2 bases and at J to 5 bases, leaving 13 bases not matched to a gene. CDR3 coding DNA: TGTGCCAGCAGTTACCCCCAGGGGGCCGGCCGAGACAATGAAAAACTGTTTTTT. Translating gives CASSYPQGAGRDNEKLFF.

The genes are TRBV9 and TRBJ2-7; 13 bases are shared with TRBD2. The V gene's germline CDR1 is SGDLS and CDR2 YYNGEE. The CDR3 has 16 residues. Trimming removed 0 bases from V and 4 bases from J; junction bases left unmatched: 4. The CDR3 nucleotides are TGTGCCAGCAGCGTAGGGACTAGCGGGAGTTTTTACGAGCAGTACTTC. This translates into CASSVGTSGSFYEQYF. Using reference TRBV9 and TRBJ2-7 for the parts outside the CDR3, the full variable domain is DSGVTQTPKHLITATGQRVTLRCSPRSGDLSVYWYQQSLDQGLQFLIQYYNGEERAKGNILERFSAQQFPDLHSELNLSSLELGDSALYFCASSVGTSGSFYEQYFGPGTRLTVT.

Remarks on this clone: The DNA is omitted, as the CDR3 cannot be located on it reliably, and the CDR3 follows TCRdb's listing. The CDR3 sequence: CASSSVRGVLFF. The J gene is TRBJ1-4, the V gene TRBV28. The CDR3 length equals 12 residues, ends included. The germline V gene encodes CDR1 MDHEN and CDR2 SYDVKM.

This clone came up a few times. The chain combines TRBV6-1 with TRBJ2-5; the match to TRBD1 covers 8 bases. The CDR3 runs to 15 residues. Germline lookup yields CDR1 MNHNS and CDR2 SASEGT. V lost 1 base to trimming and J lost 1 base; unmatched junction nucleotides: 2. The CDR3 bases are TGTGCCAGCAGTGAAGACAGGGGGACCCAAGAGACCCAGTACTTC. Protein sequence: CASSEDRGTQETQYF.

This chain uses TRBV24-1 with TRBJ2-1; 11 bases line up with TRBD2. The CDR3 spans 19 residues. Germline CDR1 KGHDR, CDR2 SFDVKD. Trimming cost V 5 bases and J 2 bases; bases outside gene matches: 13. CDR3 protein: CATSGPGLAEGGTYNEQFF. The CDR3 nucleotides are TGTGCCACCAGTGGCCCGGGACTAGCGGAGGGGGGCACCTACAATGAGCAGTTCTTC.